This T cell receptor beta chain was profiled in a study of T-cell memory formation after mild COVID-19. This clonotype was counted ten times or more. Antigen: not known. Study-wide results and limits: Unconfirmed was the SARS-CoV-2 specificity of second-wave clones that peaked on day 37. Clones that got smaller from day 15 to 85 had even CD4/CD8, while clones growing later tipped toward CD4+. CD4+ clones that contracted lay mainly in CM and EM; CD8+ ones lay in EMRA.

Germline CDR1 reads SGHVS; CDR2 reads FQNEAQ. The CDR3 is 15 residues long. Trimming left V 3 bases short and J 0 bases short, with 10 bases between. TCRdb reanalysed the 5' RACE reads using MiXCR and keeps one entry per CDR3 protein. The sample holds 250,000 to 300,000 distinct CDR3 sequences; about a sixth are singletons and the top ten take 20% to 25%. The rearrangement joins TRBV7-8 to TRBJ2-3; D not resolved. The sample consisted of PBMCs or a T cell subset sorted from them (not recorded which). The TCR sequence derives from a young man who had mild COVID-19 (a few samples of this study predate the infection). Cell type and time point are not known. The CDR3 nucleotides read TGTGCCAGCAGCTTTTCTAGTGCTAGCACAGATACGCAGTATTTT. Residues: CASSFSSASTDTQYF.